The rows below give T cell receptor beta chains drawn from one sample of a study of cytomegalovirus exposure and HLA in healthy donors. Measured with immunoSEQ multiplex PCR; TCRdb has only the in-frame clones, and not every one. The sample lists 100,000 to 120,000 clones; 70% to 90% were seen once. Sequenced input: PBMCs. The receptors here all came from a man aged 35 to 55 in good health and CMV-seronegative. Each CDR3 is given with its conserved first and last residue. The D gene is left open where the match is weak. Size is stated for part of the rows, as once, few or many counts, or as a class when the clone is expanded.

V gene	D gene	CDR3 length	clone size	J gene	CDR3 DNA	CDR3 protein
TRBV28	TRBD1	15	-	TRBJ1-2	TGTGCCAGCAGTTCAAGGACAGGGGGTAACTATGGCTACACCTTC	CASSSRTGGNYGYTF
TRBV9	TRBD1	14	-	TRBJ1-1	TGTGCCAGCAGCGATGGACAGGGATGGACTGAAGCTTTCTTT	CASSDGQGWTEAFF
TRBV5-6	TRBD1	18	-	TRBJ1-1	TGTGCCAGCAGCTACGACAGGGGGCTGAGTAAATGGAACACTGAAGCTTTCTTT	CASSYDRGLSKWNTEAFF
TRBV2	TRBD1	13	-	TRBJ1-6	TGTGCCAGCAACGGACAGGGGAGATCACCCCTCCACTTT	CASNGQGRSPLHF
TRBV5-4	-	13	-	TRBJ2-1	TGTGCCAGCAGCCCTCCGGACAGAAATGAGCAGTTCTTC	CASSPPDRNEQFF
TRBV28	-	14	-	TRBJ1-2	TGTGCCAGCAGTCCTAATCCGGGTCTCTATGGCTACACCTTC	CASSPNPGLYGYTF
TRBV7-2	TRBD1	14	-	TRBJ2-7	TGTGCCAGCAGCCCAGGTGGACCACAGGGGAGGCAGTACTTC	CASSPGGPQGRQYF
TRBV4-2	-	16	-	TRBJ1-5	TGTGCCAGCAGCCAAGGACCGGACAGAGAGCCGCGGCCCCAGCATTTT	CASSQGPDREPRPQHF
TRBV2	-	14	-	TRBJ1-6	TGTGCCAGCAGCGATGGAGGTTCGAATTCACCCCTCCACTTT	CASSDGGSNSPLHF
TRBV5-6	-	14	once	TRBJ1-2	TGTGCCAGCAGCCAGGGACGGAGGGACTATGGCTACACCTTC	CASSQGRRDYGYTF
TRBV2	TRBD1	13	-	TRBJ2-7	TGTGCCAGCAGCCGGACAGGAGCCTACGAGCAGTACTTC	CASSRTGAYEQYF
TRBV28	-	14	-	TRBJ2-7	TGTGCCAGCACTTCAGTTATGGGGGCTCAAGGGCAGTACTTC	CASTSVMGAQGQYF
TRBV6-1	TRBD1	14	-	TRBJ1-6	TGTGCCGGCCAGCAGGGGGGCTATAATTCACCCCTCCACTTT	CAGQQGGYNSPLHF
TRBV6-6	TRBD1	15	-	TRBJ2-2	TGTGCCAGCAGTTACTCGACAGGGGATTCCGGGGAGCTGTTTTTT	CASSYSTGDSGELFF
TRBV19	TRBD1	14	-	TRBJ1-1	TGTGCCAGTAGTTTACAGGGGCTGAACACTGAAGCTTTCTTT	CASSLQGLNTEAFF
TRBV18	-	13	-	TRBJ2-7	TGTGCCAGCTCGGGTACAGGGATATACGAGCAGTACTTC	CASSGTGIYEQYF
TRBV5-1	TRBD2	14	few	TRBJ2-5	TGCGCCAGCACTTCTAGCGGGGGGGCGCAGACCCAGTACTTC	CASTSSGGAQTQYF
TRBV7-9	-	16	-	TRBJ1-5	TGTGCCAGCAGCTTAGCAACTGGGGGGGGCAATCAGCCCCAGCATTTT	CASSLATGGGNQPQHF
TRBV6-6	TRBD1	13	-	TRBJ2-7	TGTGCCAGCAGTCGACAGGGTGACTACGAGCAGTACTTC	CASSRQGDYEQYF
TRBV6-6	-	13	once	TRBJ1-1	TGTGCCAGTGCGGGGAATCTCAACACTGAAGCTTTCTTT	CASAGNLNTEAFF
TRBV6-1	-	14	-	TRBJ2-7	TGTGCCAGCAGCTTCCTGACAGTTTCCTACGAGCAGTACTTC	CASSFLTVSYEQYF
TRBV6-5	-	14	-	TRBJ1-1	TGTGCCAGCAGTTACTCCGCGGGGGGTACTGAAGCTTTCTTT	CASSYSAGGTEAFF
TRBV4-2	-	13	few	TRBJ1-1	TGTGCCAGCAGCAGGGGTCTGGACACTGAAGCTTTCTTT	CASSRGLDTEAFF
TRBV14	TRBD1	14	-	TRBJ1-2	TGTGCCAGCAGCCAACTAACAGGGGGAGCTGGCTACACCTTC	CASSQLTGGAGYTF
TRBV18	-	14	-	TRBJ1-2	TGTGCCAGCTCCCGGGCAGGGCAGGACTATGGCTACACCTTC	CASSRAGQDYGYTF
TRBV2	-	15	once	TRBJ1-5	TGTGCCAGCAGTGAAGCGCGGCAGACTAATCAGCCCCAGCATTTT	CASSEARQTNQPQHF
TRBV29-1	-	13	-	TRBJ1-1	TGCAGCGTTCGCATGGGACAGAACACTGAAGCTTTCTTT	CSVRMGQNTEAFF
TRBV14	-	15	-	TRBJ2-3	TGTGCCAGCAGCCAAGAAGTTGGGGGGACAGATACGCAGTATTTT	CASSQEVGGTDTQYF
TRBV6-6	TRBD1	15	-	TRBJ1-2	TGTGCCAGCAGTTCCATGGACAGGGGTAACTATGGCTACACCTTC	CASSSMDRGNYGYTF
TRBV2	-	14	-	TRBJ2-2	TGTGCCAGCAGTGTTTCCAGTTTCACCGGGGAGCTGTTTTTT	CASSVSSFTGELFF
TRBV2	TRBD2	16	-	TRBJ2-1	TGTGCCAGCAGTTGGGGACTAGTAGGAGTTTACGGTGAGCAGTTCTTC	CASSWGLVGVYGEQFF
TRBV5-1	-	13	-	TRBJ1-2	TGCGCCAGCAGCCCCGAGCAGGTTCGTGGCTACACCTTC	CASSPEQVRGYTF
TRBV20-1	-	10	-	TRBJ2-1	TGCAGTGCTACATACAATGAGCAGTTCTTC	CSATYNEQFF
TRBV9	-	11	-	TRBJ2-2	TGTGCCAGCAGCGGGAGGACCCGGCTGTTTTTT	CASSGRTRLFF
TRBV30	-	13	-	TRBJ2-7	TGTGCCTGGAGTGCGGCAGGGACCTACGAGCAGTACTTC	CAWSAAGTYEQYF
TRBV5-1	-	12	-	TRBJ2-7	TGCGCCAGCAGCTCCTCGACTTACGAGCAGTACTTC	CASSSSTYEQYF
TRBV28	TRBD1	13	-	TRBJ1-4	TGTGCCAGCGGGGGGACAGGGTATGAAAAACTGTTTTTT	CASGGTGYEKLFF
TRBV7-3	-	17	-	TRBJ2-6	TGTGCCAGCAGCTTAAGCCTCCCCGGGACTGGGGCCAACGTCCTGACTTTC	CASSLSLPGTGANVLTF
TRBV28	TRBD1	13	-	TRBJ1-3	TGTGCCAGCGGACAGGGGGCTGGAAACACCATATATTTT	CASGQGAGNTIYF
TRBV27	-	14	-	TRBJ1-6	TGTGCCAGCAGTTTTGCGCTACAGGTTTCACCCCTCCACTTT	CASSFALQVSPLHF
TRBV5-1	-	15	-	TRBJ2-7	TGCGCCAGCAGCTTTGGACAGACCTCTTCCTACGAGCAGTACTTC	CASSFGQTSSYEQYF
TRBV7-9	TRBD2	14	-	TRBJ2-4	TGTGCCAGCAGCCTCGGGACCGCGGGGGACATTCAGTACTTC	CASSLGTAGDIQYF
TRBV5-5	TRBD1	14	-	TRBJ1-1	TGTGCCAGCAGCTTGGCAGGGGGCCGGACTGAAGCTTTCTTT	CASSLAGGRTEAFF
TRBV15	TRBD2	16	-	TRBJ2-1	TGTGCCACCAGCAGAGAACCTAGCGGGGTTCTCAATGAGCAGTTCTTC	CATSREPSGVLNEQFF
TRBV5-1	-	14	-	TRBJ1-2	TGCGCCAGCAGCTTGGAAGGCAGGAACTATGGCTACACCTTC	CASSLEGRNYGYTF
TRBV15	TRBD2	14	-	TRBJ2-3	TGTGCCGCGAGGACTAGCGGGGGCACAGATACGCAGTATTTT	CAARTSGGTDTQYF
TRBV4-1	TRBD2	16	few	TRBJ2-7	TGCGCCAGCAGCCAAGACCGGACTAGAGGGGCGGACGAGCAGTACTTC	CASSQDRTRGADEQYF
TRBV6-5	TRBD1	15	-	TRBJ1-1	TGTGCCAGCAGCTCTCTAGGACAGGGGGAGACTGAAGCTTTCTTT	CASSSLGQGETEAFF
TRBV5-5	TRBD2	17	-	TRBJ2-5	TGTGCCAGCAGCCCGGGGGGACTAGCGGGGAAAAAAGAGACCCAGTACTTC	CASSPGGLAGKKETQYF
TRBV30	-	14	-	TRBJ1-3	TGTGCCTGGAGTGACGGACTGAGGGGAAACACCATATATTTT	CAWSDGLRGNTIYF
TRBV5-1	TRBD2	14	-	TRBJ2-1	TGCGCCAGCAGCTTGCTTAGCGGGGGGAGTGAGCAGTTCTTC	CASSLLSGGSEQFF
TRBV7-8	-	14	-	TRBJ1-2	TGTGCCAGCAGCCCCGGGACACGGAACTATGGCTACACCTTC	CASSPGTRNYGYTF
TRBV28	TRBD2	15	-	TRBJ2-7	TGTGCCAGCAGTCTACCCGGACTAGGGGACTGGGAGCAGTACTTC	CASSLPGLGDWEQYF